This is a list of T cell receptor beta chains from one sample in a study of cytomegalovirus exposure and HLA in healthy donors. The repertoire was sequenced with immunoSEQ multiplex PCR; TCRdb's copy has only in-frame clones and lacks some. The sample lists some 150,000 clones, approximately 74% occurring once. The specimen sequenced was PBMCs. Every receptor here comes from a man younger than 35 in good health and CMV-seronegative. Both conserved end residues are part of each CDR3. Each record gives: D gene, CDR3 length, V gene, J gene, clone size, CDR3 DNA, CDR3 protein. A D gene is named only where the DNA matches it firmly. Size values are once, few and many counts, or a class for expanded clones, and some rows have none.

D: TRBD1
length: 14
V: TRBV5-1
J: TRBJ1-2
size: -
DNA: TGCGCCAGCAGCTTGGGACAGGGCGGGTCTAGTATGACCTTC
CDR3: CASSLGQGGSSMTF

D: TRBD1
length: 14
V: TRBV4-1
J: TRBJ2-1
size: -
DNA: TGCGCCAGCAGCCAAGTAACAGGGGGCAATGAGCAGTTCTTC
CDR3: CASSQVTGGNEQFF

D: TRBD1
length: 15
V: TRBV5-1
J: TRBJ1-6
size: few
DNA: TGCGCCAGCAGCTTGAATCGGGACAGGGGATCACCCCTCCACTTT
CDR3: CASSLNRDRGSPLHF

D: TRBD1
length: 17
V: TRBV9
J: TRBJ1-1
size: -
DNA: TGTGCCAGCAGCGTACACGGACAGGGGCCTAGGAACACTGAAGCTTTCTTT
CDR3: CASSVHGQGPRNTEAFF

D: TRBD1
length: 15
V: TRBV27
J: TRBJ2-5
size: few
DNA: TGTGCCAGCAGTCTACGGACAGGGGCGGGGGAGACCCAGTACTTC
CDR3: CASSLRTGAGETQYF

D: -
length: 14
V: TRBV2
J: TRBJ1-1
size: few
DNA: TGTGCCAGCAACGAAAGAACAGGTTTCACTGAAGCTTTCTTT
CDR3: CASNERTGFTEAFF

D: -
length: 15
V: TRBV19
J: TRBJ2-3
size: few
DNA: TGTGCCAGTGGGACTTTAGGTGCTAGCACAGATACGCAGTATTTT
CDR3: CASGTLGASTDTQYF

D: TRBD2
length: 16
V: TRBV7-2
J: TRBJ2-3
size: -
DNA: TGTGCCAGCAGCTTACTGCGGGGGGGGCGGGCAGATACGCAGTATTTT
CDR3: CASSLLRGGRADTQYF

D: -
length: 16
V: TRBV18
J: TRBJ1-2
size: -
DNA: TGTGCCAGCTCACCAGTGGCAGGCCCTGCTAACTATGGCTACACCTTC
CDR3: CASSPVAGPANYGYTF

D: -
length: 16
V: TRBV7-9
J: TRBJ1-4
size: -
DNA: TGTTCCAGCAGCTTAGCCTCGGGCAGGGTTAATGAAAAACTGTTTTTT
CDR3: CSSSLASGRVNEKLFF

D: TRBD1
length: 14
V: TRBV19
J: TRBJ2-1
size: -
DNA: TGTGCCAGTAGTCCGACAGGGGGGGCATATGAGCAGTTCTTC
CDR3: CASSPTGGAYEQFF

D: -
length: 16
V: TRBV27
J: TRBJ2-6
size: few
DNA: TGTGCCAGCAGTCCTACAGGGCCGCGAGGGGCCAACGGCCTGACTTTC
CDR3: CASSPTGPRGANGLTF

D: TRBD1
length: 14
V: TRBV27
J: TRBJ2-7
size: -
DNA: TGTGCCAGCAGTTGGGACAGGTTGTCCTACGAGCAGTACTTC
CDR3: CASSWDRLSYEQYF

D: TRBD1
length: 13
V: TRBV7-2
J: TRBJ1-2
size: -
DNA: TGTGCCAGCAGCTCCCGACAGGGCGATGGCTACACCTTC
CDR3: CASSSRQGDGYTF

D: -
length: 11
V: TRBV5-1
J: TRBJ1-1
size: once
DNA: TGCGCCAGTCGGGGTGGCACTGAAGCTTTCTTT
CDR3: CASRGGTEAFF

D: -
length: 12
V: TRBV2
J: TRBJ1-2
size: -
DNA: TGTGCCAGCAGGGTGCGACAGGCTGGCTACACCTTC
CDR3: CASRVRQAGYTF

D: -
length: 16
V: TRBV2
J: TRBJ2-3
size: -
DNA: TGTGCCAGCAGTAACGGAGGACGGTTGGGGTCAGATACGCAGTATTTT
CDR3: CASSNGGRLGSDTQYF

D: TRBD2
length: 15
V: TRBV9
J: TRBJ2-5
size: -
DNA: TGTGCCAGCAGCGTAGTCGAGACTAGCGTCGGACAGTTGGACTTC
CDR3: CASSVVETSVGQLDF

D: -
length: 14
V: TRBV5-1
J: TRBJ2-7
size: -
DNA: TGCGCCAGCAGCTCCCAAGGGGCCGTTGCCGAGCAGTACTTC
CDR3: CASSSQGAVAEQYF

D: -
length: 13
V: TRBV11-3
J: TRBJ2-5
size: -
DNA: TGTGCCAGCAGCGCCGGAGGGTTGGAGACCCAGTACTTC
CDR3: CASSAGGLETQYF

D: TRBD2
length: 18
V: TRBV18
J: TRBJ2-1
size: -
DNA: TGTGCCAGCTCACCGGGGCTAGCGGGGGGGGCGATCTACAATGAGCAGTTCTTC
CDR3: CASSPGLAGGAIYNEQFF

D: -
length: 15
V: TRBV28
J: TRBJ1-5
size: -
DNA: TGTGCCAGCAGTTTAGGGACACATAGCAATCAGCCCCAGCATTTT
CDR3: CASSLGTHSNQPQHF

D: TRBD2
length: 13
V: TRBV30
J: TRBJ2-2
size: -
DNA: TGTGCCTGGGGGACTAGCGGGGCCGGGGAGCTGTTTTTT
CDR3: CAWGTSGAGELFF

D: TRBD2
length: 16
V: TRBV6-6
J: TRBJ2-7
size: -
DNA: TGTGCCAGCAGTTACACCCGCGGGGGGGGTTCCTACGAGCAGTACTTC
CDR3: CASSYTRGGGSYEQYF

D: -
length: 11
V: TRBV6-1
J: TRBJ2-3
size: few
DNA: TGTGCCAGCAGTTTTCAAAATACGCAGTATTTT
CDR3: CASSFQNTQYF

D: -
length: 15
V: TRBV28
J: TRBJ1-5
size: -
DNA: TGTGCCAGCAGTTGGGGGGGGCATAGCAATCAGCCCCAGCATTTT
CDR3: CASSWGGHSNQPQHF

D: TRBD1
length: 17
V: TRBV2
J: TRBJ2-5
size: -
DNA: TGTGCCAGCGGGGGATCCCGGGACAGGGGGCACGGGGAGACCCAGTACTTC
CDR3: CASGGSRDRGHGETQYF

D: TRBD1
length: 15
V: TRBV9
J: TRBJ2-3
size: -
DNA: TGTGCCAGCAGCATCCGGGACAGAAGTACAGATACGCAGTATTTT
CDR3: CASSIRDRSTDTQYF

D: TRBD1
length: 14
V: TRBV7-9
J: TRBJ2-5
size: -
DNA: TGTGCCAGCAGCCCAACAGGGGGCGGAGAGACCCAGTACTTC
CDR3: CASSPTGGGETQYF